The 2 T cell receptor beta chains reported below all come from one sample, sequenced in a study of Ad26.COV2.S vaccination and SARS-CoV-2 variants (dated by TCRdb to about 2021). Sample treatment or condition, as interpreted from the label and publication: some 20 received Ad26.COV2.S at low or high dose, single or two shots; 5 received placebo; per-sample allocation not given. For vaccine and placebo recipients, the sequenced repertoires came from samples collected on day 63 after the first injection. The protocol used for the library was the immunoSEQ multiplex PCR assay. TCRdb mirrors the immuneACCESS table, restricted to in-frame sequences. Some clones are absent from its copies; in checked studies, under half trace to an unresolved V gene, and the reason for the others is unknown. Recorded for this sample are some 410,000 clones; 92% of them occurred a single time. About 1.7% of the sample is in the top ten clones.

The sequencing here drew on peripheral blood, taken in a trial of Ad26.COV2.S vaccine versus placebo. Receptors originate from a person aged 18-60 years who received the Ad26.COV2.S COVID-19 vaccine or a placebo.

The chain employs TRBV5-8 and TRBJ2-5; TRBD2 is a possible D gene (6 bases). From germline, CDR1 is SGHTS and CDR2 YDEGEE. This CDR3 comprises 14 residues. The ends were cut back, 4 bases at V and 4 bases at J, with 14 bases in the middle. CDR3 sequence reads: CASSPGVWVETQYF. CDR3 nucleotides: TGTGCCAGCAGCCCGGGGGTATGGGTAGAGACCCAGTACTTC.

The rearrangement links TRBV4-3 to TRBJ2-7; no definite D call. Trimming removed 0 bases from V and 3 bases from J, with 12 bases in between. CDR1 is LGHNA and CDR2 is YSLEER in the germline V gene. This CDR3 is built from 15 residues. This CDR3 is CASSQDASRYYEQYF. CDR3 nucleotides: TGCGCCAGCAGCCAAGACGCTTCTCGGTACTACGAGCAGTACTTC.